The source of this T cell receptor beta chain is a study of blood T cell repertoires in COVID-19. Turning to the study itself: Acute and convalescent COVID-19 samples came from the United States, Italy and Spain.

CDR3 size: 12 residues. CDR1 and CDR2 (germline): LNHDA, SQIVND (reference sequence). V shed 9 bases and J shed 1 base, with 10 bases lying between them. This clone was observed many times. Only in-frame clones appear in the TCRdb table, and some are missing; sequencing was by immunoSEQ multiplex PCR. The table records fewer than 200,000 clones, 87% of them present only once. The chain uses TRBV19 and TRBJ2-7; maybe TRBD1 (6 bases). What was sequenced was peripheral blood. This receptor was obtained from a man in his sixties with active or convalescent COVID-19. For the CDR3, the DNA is TGTGCCAGGGGGACACTTTCCTACGAGCAGTACTTC. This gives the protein CARGTLSYEQYF. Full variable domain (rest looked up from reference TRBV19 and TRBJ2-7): DGGITQSPKYLFRKEGQNVTLSCEQNLNHDAMYWYRQDPGQGLRLIYYSQIVNDFQKGDIAEGYSVSREKKESFPLTVTSAQKNPTAFYLCARGTLSYEQYFGPGTRLTVT.